Listed here are 27 T cell receptor beta chains from one sample, sequenced in a study of identical twins. Via MiXCR, TCRdb re-called the 5' RACE reads, giving one row per CDR3 protein. The repertoire holds a few hundred thousand distinct CDR3 sequences, with around 15% as singletons. The sample also formed part of further work on yellow fever vaccine responses in identical twins.

The sequenced material came from CD4+ T cells sorted from blood. These TCRs come from a woman between 18 and 29 years old in good health.

Ten or more counts support this clonotype. The V gene is TRBV12-3 or TRBV12-4, the J gene TRBJ1-5; D gene unclear. V dropped 7 bases and J dropped 1 base, with 8 bases sitting between them. The CDR3 consists of 13 residues. CDR3 loop: CASKSGSNQPQHF. The CDR3 DNA sequence: TGTGCCAGCAAATCCGGGAGCAATCAGCCCCAGCATTTT.

A few counts support this clonotype. This chain joins TRBV7-8 and TRBJ2-1, with 8 bases matching TRBD2. The CDR3 sequence is 17 residues long. J gave up 1 base and V 3 bases, and 8 bases lay outside the gene matches. From germline, CDR1 is SGHVS and CDR2 FQNEAQ. DNA for the CDR3: TGTGCCAGCAGCTTTGGTCCTGCTAGCGGGTCCTACAATGAGCAGTTCTTC. Protein: CASSFGPASGSYNEQFF.

The rearrangement uses TRBV6-1 and TRBJ2-3; 7 bases match TRBD1. The CDR3 has 15 residues. Germline CDR1 reads MNHNS; CDR2 reads SASEGT. J was trimmed by 1 base and V by 4 bases; bases with no gene match: 5. The CDR3 spells CASSGHRGGTDTQYF. The CDR3 nucleotides read TGTGCCAGCAGTGGACACAGGGGCGGCACAGATACGCAGTATTTT.

The rearrangement joins TRBV29-1 to TRBJ2-1; maybe TRBD1 (6 bases). Germline V gene lookup returns CDR1 SQVTM and CDR2 ANQGSEA. The length of the CDR3 is 14 residues. V was pared by 4 bases and J by 6 bases, with 16 bases between. The CDR3 nucleotides are TGCAGCGTTGTTTCCCGACAGGATCCCAATGAGCAGTTCTTC. Its protein is CSVVSRQDPNEQFF.

The rearrangement joins TRBV13 to TRBJ2-1; D is ambiguous. The V and J ends lost 5 bases and 12 bases respectively, with 14 bases between them. The CDR3 runs to 12 residues. The V gene's germline CDR1 is PRHDT and CDR2 FYEKMQ (reference sequence). The CDR3 region is CASSPSEGPQFF. The DNA for the CDR3 is TGTGCCAGCAGCCCCAGCGAAGGACCGCAGTTCTTC.

This clonotype was observed many times. The V call is TRBV3-1, the J call TRBJ2-7; 8 nucleotides align to TRBD1. V shed 4 bases, J shed 4 bases, and the junction held 6 bases outside the gene matches. Germline V gene sequence: CDR1 LGHDT, CDR2 YNNKEL (reference sequence). The CDR3 runs to 14 residues. CDR3 in amino acids: CASSRTGRIYEQYF. The CDR3 bases are TGTGCCAGCAGCCGGACAGGGAGGATTTACGAGCAGTACTTC.

Worth noting for this clonotype: As the CDR3 is not closed by the conserved phenylalanine or tryptophan, this likely results from a read error. This chain uses TRBV12-3 or TRBV12-4 with TRBJ2-7; TRBD1 is a possible D gene (6 bases). This CDR3 is 14 amino acids long. Between the trimmed V and J ends, which lost 5 bases and 3 bases, there was a span of 14 bases. The CDR3 nucleotides read TGTGCCAGCAGTACCCGACAGGTGAACTACGAGCAGTACCTC. Translated, it gives CASSTRQVNYEQYL.

In this sample, this clonotype turned up a few times. The chain combines TRBV28 with TRBJ2-7; TRBD2 matches at 14 bases. V gave up 4 bases and J gave up 6 bases; unmatched junction bases: 8. Germline CDR1 MDHEN, CDR2 SYDVKM. This CDR3 comprises 16 residues. CDR3 nucleotides: TGTGCCAGCAGTTCCCCGACTAGCGGGGGGGCCGGCGAGCAGTACGTC. Amino acid sequence: CASSSPTSGGAGEQYV.

There are a few counts of this clonotype. The CDR3 sequence: CASSLAPDNYGYTF. The CDR3 nucleotides are TGTGCCAGCAGCTTAGCCCCAGATAACTATGGCTACACCTTC. This chain connects TRBV11-2 to TRBJ1-2, with D hard to call. There are 14 residues in the CDR3. Trimming took 1 base from V and 1 from J, leaving 7 bases between them. CDR1 and CDR2 from the germline V gene are SGHAT and FQNNGV.

This chain uses TRBV12-3 or TRBV12-4 with TRBJ1-5; D may be TRBD1 (6 bases). The CDR3 covers 18 residues. V dropped 0 bases and J dropped 3 bases, with 18 bases sitting between them. CDR3 sequence (DNA): TGTGCCAGCAGTTTAGCCCCGTCACAGGGTAAAAACAATCAGCCCCAGCATTTT. This translates into CASSLAPSQGKNNQPQHF.

This chain connects TRBV11-1 to TRBJ2-1; 12 bases agree with TRBD2. CDR3 length: 21 residues. V shed 5 bases and J 0 bases; nucleotides not matched to a gene: 17. Per the germline V gene, CDR1 is SGHAT and CDR2 is FQDESV (reference sequence). The CDR3 DNA follows: TGTGCCAGCAGCCCCAGGATGGGACTAGCGGGCGTCCAAGGCTCCTACAATGAGCAGTTCTTC. Protein: CASSPRMGLAGVQGSYNEQFF.

The chain combines TRBV5-1 with TRBJ2-7, with 12 nucleotides matching TRBD2. CDR3 size: 18 residues. In germline, CDR1 is SGHRS, CDR2 YFSETQ. Trimming cost V 0 bases and J 5 bases; bases outside gene matches: 12. CDR3 bases: TGCGCCAGCAGCTTGGATCCCGCTAGCGGGAGGGTTCCAAACGAGCAGTACTTC. It encodes CASSLDPASGRVPNEQYF. Together with reference TRBV5-1 and TRBJ2-7, the CDR3 gives the full variable domain: KAGVTQTPRYLIKTRGQQVTLSCSPISGHRSVSWYQQTPGQGLQFLFEYFSETQRNKGNFPGRFSGRQFSNSRSEMNVSTLELGDSALYLCASSLDPASGRVPNEQYFGPGTRLTVT.

This chain joins TRBV10-1 and TRBJ2-1, with 9 positions matching TRBD1. The CDR3 totals 15 residues. The germline CDR1 and CDR2 sequences are WNHNN and SYGVQD (reference sequence). The junction had 4 bases not matched to a gene; V was cut back by 0 bases and J by 7 bases. Here the CDR3 DNA reads TGCGCCAGCAGTGAGTCTCCAGGACAGGGGAATGAGCAGTTCTTC. Its translation is CASSESPGQGNEQFF.

This chain connects TRBV20-1 to TRBJ2-3, with D uncertain. This CDR3 has 13 amino acids. Looked up from germline, CDR1 is DFQATT and CDR2 is SNEGSKA (reference sequence). Trimming removed 6 bases at V and 4 bases at J, with 14 bases between. The DNA for the CDR3 is TGCAGTGCCGGGCAGGCAGTGCCAGATACGCAGTATTTT. Translating it yields CSAGQAVPDTQYF.

The CDR3: CASSLIFSKDEKLFF. The CDR3 DNA follows: TGTGCCAGCAGTTTAATCTTCTCGAAAGATGAAAAACTGTTTTTT. The chain employs TRBV28 and TRBJ1-4; D is unresolved. The CDR3 contains 15 residues. V was clipped by 2 bases and J by 6 bases, with 13 bases between them. The V gene's germline CDR1 is MDHEN and CDR2 SYDVKM.

The J gene is TRBJ2-1, the V gene TRBV10-2; possible D gene TRBD2, 5 bases. The CDR3 has 16 residues. CDR1 and CDR2 from the germline V gene are WSHSY and SAAADI. The V end lost 3 bases, the J end lost 0 bases, and 12 bases lay between the germline ends. The CDR3 nucleotides are TGCGCCAGCAGTGATTTATCGCTAGCCTCCTACAATGAGCAGTTCTTC. Translation gives CASSDLSLASYNEQFF.

V is TRBV10-3 and J is TRBJ2-1; tentatively, D is TRBD2 (6 bases). V was trimmed by 10 bases and J by 8 bases, leaving 24 bases between them. CDR1 ENHRY and CDR2 SYGVKD come from the germline V gene. The CDR3 totals 15 residues. The CDR3 DNA is TGTGCCACAAGACTAGTAGACAATAGGAGGGATGAGCAGTTCTTC. Protein sequence: CATRLVDNRRDEQFF.

This clonotype turned up a few times. The chain employs TRBV6-5 and TRBJ2-7; D remains ambiguous. V lost 2 bases to trimming and J lost 0 bases, with 17 bases between them. This CDR3 comprises 17 residues. Germline CDR1 is MNHEY and CDR2 is SVGAGI. In DNA, the CDR3 is TGTGCCAGCAGTTACGTGGGCCGGACCCCAAGCTCCTACGAGCAGTACTTC. The encoded protein is CASSYVGRTPSSYEQYF.

V and J are TRBV19 and TRBJ2-3; 9 bases match TRBD2. Germline values: CDR1 LNHDA, CDR2 SQIVND (reference sequence). J was trimmed by 2 bases and V by 3 bases; bases with no gene match: 9. This CDR3 is built from 17 residues. Here the CDR3 reads CASSIALAGTTTDTQYF. CDR3 nucleotide sequence: TGTGCCAGTAGTATTGCCCTAGCGGGAACTACCACAGATACGCAGTATTTT.

This clonotype was seen more than once but under ten times. The gene calls are TRBV20-1 and TRBJ2-7, with a weak D call TRBD2 (6 bases). The CDR3 has 18 residues. Trimming took 1 base from V and 0 from J, leaving 22 bases between them. Germline V lookup: CDR1 DFQATT, CDR2 SNEGSKA (reference sequence). CDR3 amino acids: CSARGGGGAPGLSYEQYF. Here the CDR3 DNA reads TGCAGTGCTAGAGGAGGAGGAGGGGCGCCGGGACTCTCCTACGAGCAGTACTTC.

This clonotype was counted only a few times. The chain combines TRBV3-1 with TRBJ2-1; TRBD2 agrees at 10 bases. Germline assignment: CDR1 LGHDT and CDR2 YNNKEL (reference sequence). Trimming at V came to 0 bases and at J to 10 bases, leaving 6 bases not matched to a gene. The CDR3 loop spans 15 amino acids. CDR3 loop: CASSQDQAGGQEQFF. CDR3 DNA sequence: TGTGCCAGCAGCCAAGATCAAGCGGGGGGGCAGGAGCAGTTCTTC.

This clonotype has just a few counts. The chain couples TRBV5-1 to TRBJ2-2, with 12 bases aligning to TRBD1. Germline V gene data show CDR1 as SGHRS and CDR2 as YFSETQ. V shed 3 bases, J shed 5 bases, and the junction held 8 bases outside the gene matches. This CDR3 region has 17 residues. The CDR3 spells CASSSTGTGGGTGELFF. The CDR3 DNA reads as TGCGCCAGCAGCTCTACCGGGACAGGGGGCGGAACCGGGGAGCTGTTTTTT. The full variable domain, its missing parts supplied by reference TRBV5-1 and TRBJ2-2, is KAGVTQTPRYLIKTRGQQVTLSCSPISGHRSVSWYQQTPGQGLQFLFEYFSETQRNKGNFPGRFSGRQFSNSRSEMNVSTLELGDSALYLCASSSTGTGGGTGELFFGEGSRLTVL.

This clonotype was picked up a small number of times. The CDR3 is CASSYSRTGVGELFF. CDR3 DNA: TGTGCCAGCAGTTACTCGAGGACAGGAGTCGGGGAGCTGTTTTTT. The chain is built from TRBV6-5 and TRBJ2-2, with 7 bases matching TRBD1. Germline CDR1 and CDR2: MNHEY and SVGAGI. V was pared by 0 bases and J by 7 bases, with 5 bases of the junction left unmatched. The CDR3 length is 15 residues.

The J gene is TRBJ2-5, the V gene TRBV12-5; TRBD2 aligns across 9 bases. Germline V CDR1 and CDR2: LGHNT, FRNRAP. V was clipped by 3 bases and J by 5 bases; unmatched bases: 10. The CDR3 sequence is 16 residues long. CDR3 nucleotide sequence: TGTGCTAGTGGTTTCGGTATCTCTAGCGGGGCTGAGACCCAGTACTTC. It encodes CASGFGISSGAETQYF.

This chain uses TRBV28 with TRBJ2-1; unclear D gene. The CDR3 is made up of 14 amino acids. Germline assignment: CDR1 MDHEN and CDR2 SYDVKM. The V end lost 4 bases, the J end lost 12 bases, and 19 bases lay between the germline ends. In DNA, the CDR3 is TGTGCCAGCAGTTCGGGCGCGGTAAAGGTAGGGCAGTTCTTC. It yields the protein CASSSGAVKVGQFF.

Only a few counts were recorded for this clonotype. DNA for the CDR3: TGCAGCGTTGATGCCTTCGTGGGGTATGGCTACACCTTC. Translated, it gives CSVDAFVGYGYTF. V gene TRBV29-1 combines with J gene TRBJ1-2; D is unresolved. The CDR3 runs 13 residues. V lost 3 bases to trimming and J lost 5 bases, with 13 bases between them. Germline values: CDR1 SQVTM, CDR2 ANQGSEA.

This clonotype came up a few times. The chain is built from TRBV7-9 and TRBJ2-5; weak D call: TRBD1 (6 bases). This CDR3 comprises 15 residues. The germline V and J ends were trimmed by 5 bases and 5 bases, with 18 bases remaining between them. Germline V lookup: CDR1 SEHNR, CDR2 FQNEAQ (reference sequence). The CDR3 is CASSTSRGSRETQYF. The CDR3 coding sequence is TGTGCCAGCAGCACGAGCAGGGGCTCACGGGAGACCCAGTACTTC. Combining the CDR3 with reference TRBV7-9 and TRBJ2-5 gives the whole variable domain DTGVSQNPRHKITKRGQNVTFRCDPISEHNRLYWYRQTLGQGPEFLTYFQNEAQLEKSRLLSDRFSAERPKGSFSTLEIQRTEQGDSAMYLCASSTSRGSRETQYFGPGTRLLVL.